A selection of T cell receptor beta chains follows, all from one sample in a study of blood T cells in healthy people across ages. TCRdb processed the 5' RACE reads anew with MiXCR; each CDR3 protein has one entry. The repertoire holds about 640,000 distinct CDR3 sequences, with around 54% as singletons. Source material: blood. The receptor set was obtained from a man between 60 and 75 years old in good health. Each CDR3 is given with its conserved first and last residue. The D gene is left open where the match is weak. Not all rows give a size; the values are once, few, many and, for expanded clones, a class.

v_gene: TRBV10-3
abundance: NA
d_gene: TRBD1
j_gene: TRBJ1-2
CDR3aa: CAIGTGEGGYTF
CDR3nt: TGTGCCATAGGGACAGGGGAGGGCGGCTACACCTTC

v_gene: TRBV29-1
abundance: NA
d_gene: TRBD2
j_gene: TRBJ2-1
CDR3aa: CSVVGTSGTYNEQFF
CDR3nt: TGCAGCGTTGTCGGGACTAGCGGGACATACAATGAGCAGTTCTTC

v_gene: TRBV7-9
abundance: NA
d_gene: NA
j_gene: TRBJ1-2
CDR3aa: CASSPRTVNYGYTF
CDR3nt: TGTGCCAGCAGCCCACGGACAGTTAACTATGGCTACACCTTC

v_gene: TRBV20-1
abundance: NA
d_gene: TRBD1
j_gene: TRBJ2-5
CDR3aa: CSAREFGTGETQYF
CDR3nt: TGCAGTGCTAGAGAATTCGGGACAGGGGAGACCCAGTACTTC

v_gene: TRBV5-1
abundance: NA
d_gene: TRBD1
j_gene: TRBJ2-3
CDR3aa: CASSQGVSSTDTQYF
CDR3nt: TGCGCCAGCAGCCAGGGGGTCTCCAGCACAGATACGCAGTATTTT

v_gene: TRBV7-9
abundance: NA
d_gene: NA
j_gene: TRBJ1-4
CDR3aa: CASSIDSNEKLFF
CDR3nt: TGTGCCAGCAGCATTGACAGCAATGAAAAACTGTTTTTT

v_gene: TRBV6-5
abundance: once
d_gene: NA
j_gene: TRBJ1-5
CDR3aa: CASRPSGYSNQPQHF
CDR3nt: TGTGCCAGCAGACCATCAGGGTATAGCAATCAGCCCCAGCATTTT

v_gene: TRBV12-3/TRBV12-4
abundance: NA
d_gene: TRBD1
j_gene: TRBJ1-1
CDR3aa: CASQRQGANTEAFF
CDR3nt: TGTGCCAGCCAAAGACAGGGGGCAAACACTGAAGCTTTCTTT

v_gene: TRBV27
abundance: NA
d_gene: TRBD2
j_gene: TRBJ2-1
CDR3aa: CASSSQTLGGGPWFF
CDR3nt: TGTGCCAGCAGTTCCCAAACTCTTGGCGGGGGGCCGTGGTTCTTC

v_gene: TRBV7-9
abundance: NA
d_gene: NA
j_gene: TRBJ2-7
CDR3aa: CASSPQGTSYEQYF
CDR3nt: TGTGCCAGCAGCCCACAGGGGACTTCCTACGAGCAGTACTTC

v_gene: TRBV4-3
abundance: NA
d_gene: NA
j_gene: TRBJ2-3
CDR3aa: CASSQDRWTDTQYF
CDR3nt: TGCGCCAGCAGCCAAGATAGATGGACAGATACGCAGTATTTT

v_gene: TRBV11-2
abundance: NA
d_gene: TRBD1
j_gene: TRBJ2-1
CDR3aa: CASSFDRGHNEQFF
CDR3nt: TGTGCCAGCAGCTTTGACAGGGGGCACAATGAGCAGTTCTTC

v_gene: TRBV29-1
abundance: NA
d_gene: TRBD1
j_gene: TRBJ2-1
CDR3aa: CSVEDRTGKGNEQFF
CDR3nt: TGCAGCGTTGAAGACAGGACAGGGAAGGGCAATGAGCAGTTCTTC

v_gene: TRBV7-2
abundance: NA
d_gene: TRBD1
j_gene: TRBJ1-2
CDR3aa: CASSFPGGVSNYGYTF
CDR3nt: TGTGCCAGCAGCTTCCCAGGGGGCGTGTCTAACTATGGCTACACCTTC

v_gene: TRBV12-3/TRBV12-4
abundance: few
d_gene: NA
j_gene: TRBJ2-2
CDR3aa: CASSPDQGSANTGELFF
CDR3nt: TGTGCCAGCAGTCCAGACCAGGGGTCCGCGAACACCGGGGAGCTGTTTTTT

v_gene: TRBV20-1
abundance: few
d_gene: NA
j_gene: TRBJ2-7
CDR3aa: CSASTGYQNEQYF
CDR3nt: TGCAGTGCTAGCACAGGGTACCAAAACGAGCAGTACTTC

v_gene: TRBV28
abundance: NA
d_gene: TRBD2
j_gene: TRBJ2-1
CDR3aa: CASSRGGGACNEQFF
CDR3nt: TGTGCCAGCAGCCGCGGGGGTGGCGCCTGCAATGAGCAGTTCTTC

v_gene: TRBV5-1
abundance: few
d_gene: NA
j_gene: TRBJ2-1
CDR3aa: CASSLADPSYNEQFF
CDR3nt: TGCGCCAGCAGCTTGGCGGACCCGAGCTACAATGAGCAGTTCTTC

v_gene: TRBV4-1
abundance: few
d_gene: TRBD1
j_gene: TRBJ2-1
CDR3aa: CASSQTGISYNEQFF
CDR3nt: TGCGCCAGCAGTCAGACAGGGATCTCCTACAATGAGCAGTTCTTC

v_gene: TRBV7-9
abundance: NA
d_gene: NA
j_gene: TRBJ1-4
CDR3aa: CASSQGQGDEKLFF
CDR3nt: TGTGCCAGCAGCCAGGGTCAGGGCGACGAAAAACTGTTTTTT

v_gene: TRBV5-1
abundance: NA
d_gene: TRBD2
j_gene: TRBJ2-3
CDR3aa: CASSSGLSSTDTQYF
CDR3nt: TGCGCCAGCAGCTCGGGACTATCTAGCACAGATACGCAGTATTTT

v_gene: TRBV3-1
abundance: NA
d_gene: NA
j_gene: TRBJ2-7
CDR3aa: CASSQRDSSYNEQYF
CDR3nt: TGTGCCAGCAGCCAGCGGGATAGCTCCTACAATGAGCAGTACTTC

v_gene: TRBV7-9
abundance: NA
d_gene: NA
j_gene: TRBJ1-1
CDR3aa: CASSSGGQAFF
CDR3nt: TGTGCCAGCAGTTCTGGGGGACAAGCTTTCTTT

v_gene: TRBV10-1
abundance: NA
d_gene: NA
j_gene: TRBJ2-1
CDR3aa: CASIQDNEQFF
CDR3nt: TGCGCCAGCATACAGGACAATGAGCAGTTCTTC

v_gene: TRBV28
abundance: NA
d_gene: NA
j_gene: TRBJ1-1
CDR3aa: CASSNQYNTEAFF
CDR3nt: TGTGCCAGCAGTAACCAGTATAACACTGAAGCTTTCTTT

v_gene: TRBV4-1
abundance: once
d_gene: NA
j_gene: TRBJ1-2
CDR3aa: CASSQEGLSHGYTF
CDR3nt: TGCGCCAGCAGCCAAGAGGGGCTTTCGCATGGCTACACCTTC

v_gene: TRBV11-2
abundance: NA
d_gene: NA
j_gene: TRBJ1-2
CDR3aa: CASSLQHRGYTF
CDR3nt: TGTGCCAGCAGCTTGCAACACCGTGGCTACACCTTC

v_gene: TRBV6-5
abundance: NA
d_gene: TRBD1
j_gene: TRBJ1-1
CDR3aa: CASSPYDRAGMNTEAFF
CDR3nt: TGTGCCAGCAGTCCCTACGACAGGGCGGGCATGAACACTGAAGCTTTCTTT

v_gene: TRBV12-3/TRBV12-4
abundance: once
d_gene: TRBD2
j_gene: TRBJ2-3
CDR3aa: CASSFRLAGGRTDTQYF
CDR3nt: TGTGCCAGCAGTTTTCGACTAGCGGGGGGCCGAACAGATACGCAGTATTTT

v_gene: TRBV6-6
abundance: NA
d_gene: NA
j_gene: TRBJ2-5
CDR3aa: CASSYSSLSQTQYF
CDR3nt: TGTGCCAGCAGTTACTCCTCCCTTTCGCAGACCCAGTACTTC

v_gene: TRBV20-1
abundance: NA
d_gene: NA
j_gene: TRBJ2-3
CDR3aa: CSASGAPSTDTQYF
CDR3nt: TGCAGTGCTAGCGGGGCACCTAGCACAGATACGCAGTATTTT

v_gene: TRBV20-1
abundance: few
d_gene: TRBD1
j_gene: TRBJ1-5
CDR3aa: CSASRTGGIGQPQHF
CDR3nt: TGCAGTGCTAGCAGGACAGGGGGCATCGGTCAGCCCCAGCATTTT

v_gene: TRBV11-3
abundance: once
d_gene: NA
j_gene: TRBJ2-7
CDR3aa: CASSLNREYEQYF
CDR3nt: TGTGCCAGCAGCTTGAACAGGGAATACGAGCAGTACTTC

v_gene: TRBV7-6
abundance: NA
d_gene: NA
j_gene: TRBJ2-2
CDR3aa: CASSLASGGPNTGELFF
CDR3nt: TGTGCCAGCAGCTTAGCCTCCGGGGGGCCCAACACCGGGGAGCTGTTTTTT

v_gene: TRBV11-2
abundance: few
d_gene: TRBD2
j_gene: TRBJ2-5
CDR3aa: CASSLVSGGLETQYF
CDR3nt: TGTGCCAGCAGCTTAGTTAGCGGGGGTTTGGAGACCCAGTACTTC

v_gene: TRBV21-1
abundance: NA
d_gene: NA
j_gene: TRBJ2-1
CDR3aa: CAGSHNSTTYNEQFF
CDR3nt: TGTGCCGGCAGCCACAACAGCACTACCTACAATGAGCAGTTCTTC

v_gene: TRBV6-1
abundance: NA
d_gene: TRBD2
j_gene: TRBJ2-1
CDR3aa: CASRVAGGAYYSEQFF
CDR3nt: TGTGCCAGCAGGGTAGCGGGGGGTGCTTACTACAGTGAGCAGTTCTTC

v_gene: TRBV5-1
abundance: NA
d_gene: NA
j_gene: TRBJ1-1
CDR3aa: CASSASLGNTEAFF
CDR3nt: TGCGCCAGCAGCGCCAGCTTAGGGAACACTGAAGCTTTCTTT

v_gene: TRBV10-3
abundance: NA
d_gene: TRBD1
j_gene: TRBJ1-1
CDR3aa: CAIRGDSWNTEAFF
CDR3nt: TGTGCCATCAGGGGGGACAGCTGGAACACTGAAGCTTTCTTT

v_gene: TRBV28
abundance: NA
d_gene: TRBD2
j_gene: TRBJ2-7
CDR3aa: CASRTSGSAYEQYF
CDR3nt: TGTGCCAGCAGAACTAGCGGGTCAGCCTACGAGCAGTACTTC

v_gene: TRBV5-1
abundance: NA
d_gene: TRBD2
j_gene: TRBJ2-1
CDR3aa: CASSEGLAREQFF
CDR3nt: TGCGCCAGCAGCGAAGGACTAGCCCGGGAGCAGTTCTTC